Here is one T cell receptor beta chain with its context. Antigen specificity is unknown. These data originate in a study of shared clonotypes between healthy human individuals. Study findings and constraints: Some clonotypes were shared by all four sorted-subset donors, while others were not shared. The non-shared ones had lower generation probabilities than the shared ones. Relative to memory subsets, naive subsets generally showed larger estimated richness.

Germline CDR1 and CDR2: MGHRA and YSYEKL. CDR3 length equals 15 residues. V gave up 4 bases and J gave up 0 bases; unmatched junction bases: 4. Sequencing was performed with immunoSEQ multiplex PCR; in TCRdb, only in-frame clones are kept and a portion is missing. The profile covers about 2.1 million clones, with approximately 94% appearing a single time and 1.7% taken by the ten largest. Cells designated naive CD8 were CD45RO-negative and were positively selected for CCR7, with terminally differentiated effector memory CD45RA+ cells excluded. Material: naive CD8+ T cells from PBMCs. This chain uses TRBV4-1 with TRBJ2-7; 9 nucleotides agree with TRBD1. This TCR came from a man between 18 and 35 years old in good health. Some clones in this sample may be carry-over from other donors' samples. The CDR3 DNA reads as TGCGCCAGCAGCCCGACAGGGGGGAGCTCCTACGAGCAGTACTTC. This codes for CASSPTGGSSYEQYF.